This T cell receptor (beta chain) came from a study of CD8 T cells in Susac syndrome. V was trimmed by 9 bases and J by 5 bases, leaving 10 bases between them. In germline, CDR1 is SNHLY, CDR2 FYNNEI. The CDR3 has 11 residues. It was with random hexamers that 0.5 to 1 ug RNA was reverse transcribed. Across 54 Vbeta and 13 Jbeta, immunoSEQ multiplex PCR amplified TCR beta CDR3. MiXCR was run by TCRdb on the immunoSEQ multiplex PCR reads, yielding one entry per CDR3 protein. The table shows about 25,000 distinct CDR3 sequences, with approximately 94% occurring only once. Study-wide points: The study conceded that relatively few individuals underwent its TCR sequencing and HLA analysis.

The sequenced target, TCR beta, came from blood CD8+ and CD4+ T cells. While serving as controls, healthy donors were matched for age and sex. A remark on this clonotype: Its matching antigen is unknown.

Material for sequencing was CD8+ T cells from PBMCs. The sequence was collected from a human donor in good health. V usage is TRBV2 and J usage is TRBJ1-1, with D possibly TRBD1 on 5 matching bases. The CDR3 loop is CASFGGTEAFF. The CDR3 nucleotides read TGTGCCAGTTTCGGGGGGACTGAAGCTTTCTTT.